This TCR beta chain is drawn from a study of cytomegalovirus exposure and HLA in healthy donors. The wider study: In terms of ancestry, the Caucasian-associated cluster contained roughly 80% of the 398 genotyped donors. Study-wide findings and caveats: Immune exposure was documented only through CMV serostatus. Investigators reported 150 to 200 TCR beta chains as tied to cytomegalovirus.

In regard to this clone: Its specificity is not known.

Trimming left V 4 bases short and J 7 bases short, with 14 bases between. CDR1 is SQVTM and CDR2 is ANQGSEA in the germline V gene. CDR3 size: 12 residues. Vbeta (60) and Jbeta (13) primers were used in the PCR. Libraries were prepared by immunoSEQ multiplex PCR; TCRdb keeps only in-frame clonotypes and omits some of them. The sample has under 200,000 clones; approximately 80% are singletons. Sequencing was done on a sample of PBMCs. This rearrangement joins TRBV29-1 to TRBJ2-7, with D possibly being TRBD2 (6 bases). The sequence was obtained from a woman aged 18-35 years in good health and CMV-seronegative. The CDR3 here is CSVAQAGMEQYF. The CDR3 nucleotides are TGCAGCGTTGCGCAGGCGGGGATGGAGCAGTACTTC.